The 8 T cell receptor beta chains below all came from one sample that was sequenced in a study of CXCR3-negative and CXCR3-positive naive CD8 T cells. The libraries of TRB cDNA were constructed through 5' RACE using UMI labels. Reprocessing the 5' RACE reads, TCRdb reports a single entry for every CDR3 protein and omits DNA. The sample table sets out more than 65,000 distinct CDR3 sequences. Sequenced material: naive CXCR3- CD8+ T cells from blood. The sample's subset: CD45RO-CCR7+CD27+CD95- naive CD8+ T cells lacking CXCR3 (TNR3-). Source of these receptors: a human donor in good health. Some clones in this sample may be carry-over from other donors' samples.

The gene calls are TRBV7-2 and TRBJ1-1; TCRdb returns TRBD1, unconfirmable since there is no DNA. The germline CDR1 and CDR2 sequences are SGHTA and FQGNSA. The CDR3 is 17 amino acids. The CDR3 loop is CASSPQWDSSGNTEAFF.

The J gene is TRBJ2-7, the V gene TRBV20-1; TCRdb lists TRBD2, though no DNA is available to test this call. The CDR3 is made up of 15 amino acids. Germline loops: CDR1 DFQATT, CDR2 SNEGSKA (reference sequence). This CDR3 is CSATSSGGPTYEQYF.

The chain combines TRBV19 with TRBJ2-7; TCRdb reports TRBD1, a call that lacks DNA to check it against. Germline V gene data show CDR1 as LNHDA and CDR2 as SQIVND (reference sequence). CDR3 length equals 15 residues. CDR3: CASSNGAMVVDEQYF.

The chain joins TRBV4-1 to TRBJ2-2. This CDR3 spans 15 amino acids. Germline CDR1 is MGHRA and CDR2 is YSYEKL. The CDR3 here is CASSPVSVQTGELFF.

V and J are TRBV4-1 and TRBJ1-1; TCRdb's D gene call, TRBD1, goes unchecked for lack of DNA. Germline V lookup: CDR1 MGHRA, CDR2 YSYEKL. The CDR3 totals 14 residues. The CDR3 protein is CASSQLGGGTEAFF.

The chain joins TRBV14 to TRBJ2-3; TCRdb reports TRBD1, a call that lacks DNA to check it against. Germline CDR1 reads SGHDN; CDR2 reads FVKESK. The CDR3 covers 15 residues. The CDR3 is CASSHSSGAQDTQYF.

The chain links TRBV7-3 to TRBJ2-1; TCRdb's assignment of TRBD1 cannot be checked, as there is no DNA. From germline, CDR1 is SGHTA and CDR2 FQGTGA. The CDR3 runs 18 residues. The CDR3 protein is CASSLQSRGQVSYNEKFF.

The rearrangement uses TRBV29-1 and TRBJ2-5; TCRdb picks TRBD2, but there is no DNA to check that call. Germline loops: CDR1 SQVTM, CDR2 ANQGSEA. CDR3 length: 13 residues. The chain's CDR3 is CSVGEGNQETQYF.